The T cell receptor beta chain described here comes from a study of T cell responses to AZD1222 COVID-19 vaccine. Study-level background: Samples with a second dose at about 4 or about 12 weeks were pooled together. Study conclusions and caveats: Receipt of two AZD1222 doses was followed by a rise in Spike-specific TCR breadth and depth. Baseline seropositivity occurred in only a handful of AZD1222 recipients. Across spike, vaccine-associated CD4 TCRs were found, dominant at 160-218 and 743-854.

About this clone itself: Its antigen is undetermined.

TCRdb keeps only in-frame clones here, not all; method: immunoSEQ multiplex PCR. The profile shows more than 95,000 clones, more than 70% of them singletons. Germline V gene sequence: CDR1 MNHEY, CDR2 SVGEGT. CDR3 length: 15 residues. Trimming cost V 2 bases and J 6 bases; bases outside gene matches: 10. This sequence originates from an adult in good health. The V and J genes are TRBV6-2 or TRBV6-3 and TRBJ2-7; 7 nucleotides agree with TRBD1. The material sequenced was peripheral blood, taken on day 0 of AZD1222 vaccination. The CDR3 region is CASSYGTVPFGEQYF. The DNA of the CDR3 is TGTGCCAGCAGTTACGGGACAGTCCCCTTCGGCGAGCAGTACTTC.